This TCR beta chain was obtained from a study of T-cell memory formation after mild COVID-19. TCRdb independently ran MiXCR on the 5' RACE reads; one entry per CDR3 protein. Altogether hundreds of thousands of distinct CDR3 sequences are present, approximately 22% being singletons, with the ten largest covering around a fifth. This clonotype turned up a few times. The TCR originated in a man between 18 and 29 years old who had mild COVID-19 (a few samples of this study predate the infection). Cell type and time point are not known. Sequencing was carried out using PBMCs or a T cell subset sorted from them (not recorded which).

CDR3 amino acids: CASSYSLRGQSYEQYF. DNA of the CDR3: TGTGCCAGCAGTTACTCGTTACGGGGTCAATCCTACGAGCAGTACTTC. The gene calls are TRBV6-2 or TRBV6-3 and TRBJ2-7; possibly TRBD2 for D (5 bases). V lost 0 bases, J lost 1 base, and 13 bases lay in between. This CDR3 contains 16 residues. The germline V gene has CDR1 MNHEY and CDR2 SVGEGT.